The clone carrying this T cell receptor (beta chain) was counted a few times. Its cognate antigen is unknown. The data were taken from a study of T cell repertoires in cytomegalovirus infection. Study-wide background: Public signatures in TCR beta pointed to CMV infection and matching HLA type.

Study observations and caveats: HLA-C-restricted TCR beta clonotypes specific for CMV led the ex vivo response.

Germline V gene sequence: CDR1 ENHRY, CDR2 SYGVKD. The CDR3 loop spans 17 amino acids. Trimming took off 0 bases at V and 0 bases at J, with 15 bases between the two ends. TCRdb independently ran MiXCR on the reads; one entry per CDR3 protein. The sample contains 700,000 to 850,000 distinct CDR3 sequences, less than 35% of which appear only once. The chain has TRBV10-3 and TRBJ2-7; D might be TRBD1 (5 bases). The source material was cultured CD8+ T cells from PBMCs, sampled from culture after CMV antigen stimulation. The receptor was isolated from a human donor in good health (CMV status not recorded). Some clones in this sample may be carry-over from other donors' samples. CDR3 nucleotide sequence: TGTGCCATCAGTGAGTCGACAGATCCTGCCAGCTCCTACGAGCAGTACTTC. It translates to CAISESTDPASSYEQYF.